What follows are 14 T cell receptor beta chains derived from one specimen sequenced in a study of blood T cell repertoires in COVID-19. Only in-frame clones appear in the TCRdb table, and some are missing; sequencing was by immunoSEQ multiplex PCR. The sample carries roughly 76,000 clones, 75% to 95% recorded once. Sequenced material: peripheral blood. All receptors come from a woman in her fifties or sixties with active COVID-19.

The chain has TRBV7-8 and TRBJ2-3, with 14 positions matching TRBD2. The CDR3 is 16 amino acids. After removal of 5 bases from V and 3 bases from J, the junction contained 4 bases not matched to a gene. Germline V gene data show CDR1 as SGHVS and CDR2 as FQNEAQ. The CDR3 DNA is TGTGCCAGCAGCCCCCGGACTAGCGGGAGGACAGATACGCAGTATTTT. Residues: CASSPRTSGRTDTQYF.

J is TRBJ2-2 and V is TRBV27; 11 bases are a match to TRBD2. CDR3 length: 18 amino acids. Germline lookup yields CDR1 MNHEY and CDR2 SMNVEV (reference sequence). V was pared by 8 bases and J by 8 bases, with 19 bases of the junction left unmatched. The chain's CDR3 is CASGLAGGTGHAPGELFF. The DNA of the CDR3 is TGTGCCAGCGGATTAGCGGGAGGGACAGGGCACGCACCTGGGGAGCTGTTTTTT.

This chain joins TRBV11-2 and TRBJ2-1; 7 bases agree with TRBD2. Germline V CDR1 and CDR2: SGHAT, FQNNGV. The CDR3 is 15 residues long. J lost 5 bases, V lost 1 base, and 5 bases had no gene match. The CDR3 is CASSLGQGGNNEQFF. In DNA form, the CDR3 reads TGTGCCAGCAGCTTAGGCCAGGGAGGGAACAATGAGCAGTTCTTC.

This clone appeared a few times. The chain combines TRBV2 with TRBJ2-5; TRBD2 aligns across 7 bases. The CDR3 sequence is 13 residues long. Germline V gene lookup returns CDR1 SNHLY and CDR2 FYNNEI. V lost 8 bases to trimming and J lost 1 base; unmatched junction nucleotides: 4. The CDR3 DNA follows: TGTGCCAGCGGCGGGAGCTTCCAAGAGACCCAGTACTTC. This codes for CASGGSFQETQYF. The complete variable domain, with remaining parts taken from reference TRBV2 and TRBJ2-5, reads EPEVTQTPSHQVTQMGQEVILRCVPISNHLYFYWYRQILGQKVEFLVSFYNNEISEKSEIFDDQFSVERPDGSNFTLKIRSTKLEDSAMYFCASGGSFQETQYFGPGTRLLVL.

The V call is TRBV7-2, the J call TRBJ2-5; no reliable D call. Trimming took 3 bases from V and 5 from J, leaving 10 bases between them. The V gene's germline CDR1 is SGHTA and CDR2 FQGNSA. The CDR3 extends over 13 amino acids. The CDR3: CASSLGTRETQYF. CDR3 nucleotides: TGTGCCAGCAGCTTGGGCACCCGGGAGACCCAGTACTTC.

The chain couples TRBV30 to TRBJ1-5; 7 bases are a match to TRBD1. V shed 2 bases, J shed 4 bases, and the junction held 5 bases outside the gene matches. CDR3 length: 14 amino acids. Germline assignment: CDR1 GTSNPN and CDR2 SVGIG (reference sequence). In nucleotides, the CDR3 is TGTGCCTGGAGTCGGCCAGGGGGAAATCAGCCCCAGCATTTT. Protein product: CAWSRPGGNQPQHF. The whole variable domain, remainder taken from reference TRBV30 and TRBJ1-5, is SQTIHQWPATLVQPVGSPLSLECTVEGTSNPNLYWYRQAAGRGLQLLFYSVGIGQISSEVPQNLSASRPQDRQFILSSKKLLLSDSGFYLCAWSRPGGNQPQHFGDGTRLSIL.

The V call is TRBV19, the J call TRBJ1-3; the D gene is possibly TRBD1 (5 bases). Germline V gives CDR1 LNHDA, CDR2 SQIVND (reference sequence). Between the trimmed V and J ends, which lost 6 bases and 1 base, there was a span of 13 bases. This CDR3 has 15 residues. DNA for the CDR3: TGTGCCAGTAGGGCGGGGGACTCTTCTGGAAACACCATATATTTT. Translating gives CASRAGDSSGNTIYF.

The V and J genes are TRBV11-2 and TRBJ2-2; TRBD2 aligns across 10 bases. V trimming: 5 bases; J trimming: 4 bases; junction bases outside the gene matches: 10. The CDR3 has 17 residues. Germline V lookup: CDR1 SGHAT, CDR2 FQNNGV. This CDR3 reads CASSGGTGLASTGELFF. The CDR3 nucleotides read TGTGCCAGCAGCGGGGGAACGGGACTAGCGTCCACCGGGGAGCTGTTTTTT.

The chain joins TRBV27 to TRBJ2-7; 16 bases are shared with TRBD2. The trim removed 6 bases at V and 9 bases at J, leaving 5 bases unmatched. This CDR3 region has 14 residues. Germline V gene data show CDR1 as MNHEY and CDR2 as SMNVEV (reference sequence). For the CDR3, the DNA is TGTGCCAGCAGCGCCGGGACTAGCGGGAGGGGGCAGTACTTC. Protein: CASSAGTSGRGQYF.

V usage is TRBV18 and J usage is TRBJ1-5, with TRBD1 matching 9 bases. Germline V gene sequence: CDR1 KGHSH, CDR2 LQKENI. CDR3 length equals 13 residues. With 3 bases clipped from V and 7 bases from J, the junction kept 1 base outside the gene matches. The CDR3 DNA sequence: TGTGCCAGCTCACCGACAGGGGGACAGCCCCAGCATTTT. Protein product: CASSPTGGQPQHF.

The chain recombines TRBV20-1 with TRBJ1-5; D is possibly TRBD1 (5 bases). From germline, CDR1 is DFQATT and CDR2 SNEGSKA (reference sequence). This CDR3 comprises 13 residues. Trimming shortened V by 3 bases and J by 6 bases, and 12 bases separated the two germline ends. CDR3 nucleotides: TGCAGTGCTAGTATGACAGACTTTCAGCCCCAGCATTTT. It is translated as CSASMTDFQPQHF.

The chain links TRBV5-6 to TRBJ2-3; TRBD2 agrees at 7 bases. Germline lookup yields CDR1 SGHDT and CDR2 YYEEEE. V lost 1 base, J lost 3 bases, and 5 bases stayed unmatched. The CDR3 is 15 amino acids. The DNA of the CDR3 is TGTGCCAGCAGCTTGTGGCTCGGGGGGACAGATACGCAGTATTTT. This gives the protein CASSLWLGGTDTQYF. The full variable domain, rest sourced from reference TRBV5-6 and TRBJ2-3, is DAGVTQSPTHLIKTRGQQVTLRCSPKSGHDTVSWYQQALGQGPQFIFQYYEEEERQRGNFPDRFSGHQFPNYSSELNVNALLLGDSALYLCASSLWLGGTDTQYFGPGTRLTVL.

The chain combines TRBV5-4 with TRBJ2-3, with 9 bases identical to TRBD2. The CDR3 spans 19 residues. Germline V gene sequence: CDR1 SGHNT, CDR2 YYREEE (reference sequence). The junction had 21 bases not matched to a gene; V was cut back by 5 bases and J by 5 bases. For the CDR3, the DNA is TGTGCCAGCAGACCAAGATTTAGCGGGAGAGGGTTCGGGATAGATACGCAGTATTTT. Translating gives CASRPRFSGRGFGIDTQYF.

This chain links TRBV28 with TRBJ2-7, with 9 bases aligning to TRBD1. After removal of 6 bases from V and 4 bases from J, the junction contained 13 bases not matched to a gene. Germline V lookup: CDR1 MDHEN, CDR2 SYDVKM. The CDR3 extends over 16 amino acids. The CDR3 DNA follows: TGTGCCAGCAGATCACAGGGGGCCACCGCCTATTACGAGCAGTACTTC. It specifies CASRSQGATAYYEQYF.